This entry lists 4 T cell receptor beta chains sequenced from one sample in a study of identical twins. TCRdb reprocessed the 5' RACE reads with MiXCR, giving one entry per CDR3 protein. The sample carries 1.5 million to 2 million distinct CDR3 sequences, under 35% recorded once. Sequenced sample: cord blood. The receptors were sampled from a newborn girl in good health.

The chain recombines TRBV2 with TRBJ1-1, with 9 bases aligning to TRBD1. The V gene end was trimmed by 4 bases and the J gene end by 5 bases; junction bases not matched to a gene: 8. The germline gives CDR1 SNHLY, CDR2 FYNNEI. CDR3 size: 15 residues. Here the CDR3 DNA reads TGTGCCAGCAGTGGAGAGGACAGGGGAAGTACTGAAGCTTTCTTT. Amino acids: CASSGEDRGSTEAFF.

CDR3 bases: TGTGCCAGCAGCCGGAACCACGAGCAGTACTTC. The encoded protein is CASSRNHEQYF. V gene TRBV3-1 combines with J gene TRBJ2-7; no clear D gene. CDR1 is LGHDT, CDR2 YNNKEL, per germline (reference sequence). The CDR3 sequence is 11 residues long. V gave up 4 bases and J gave up 5 bases, with 6 bases separating them.

This clonotype appeared a few times. J is TRBJ1-4 and V is TRBV27; no clear D. The CDR3 totals 15 residues. The germline V and J ends were trimmed by 5 bases and 7 bases, with 17 bases remaining between them. CDR1 and CDR2 from the germline V gene are MNHEY and SMNVEV (reference sequence). In DNA, the CDR3 is TGTGCCAGCAGTCTCCATTTATCTGTGGCTGAAAAACTGTTTTTT. This sequence encodes CASSLHLSVAEKLFF.

Only one count was recorded for this clonotype. This may be a read error, as it is one base from a much larger clone. V gene TRBV5-6 combines with J gene TRBJ1-4; D might be TRBD1 (5 bases). V was pared by 4 bases and J by 2 bases, with 9 bases between. CDR1 and CDR2 from the germline V gene are SGHDT and YYEEEE. This CDR3 region has 14 residues. CDR3 sequence reads: CASSRRDTNEKLFF. CDR3 nucleotides: TGTGCCAGCAGCCGCCGGGACACTAATGAAAAACTGTTTTTT.